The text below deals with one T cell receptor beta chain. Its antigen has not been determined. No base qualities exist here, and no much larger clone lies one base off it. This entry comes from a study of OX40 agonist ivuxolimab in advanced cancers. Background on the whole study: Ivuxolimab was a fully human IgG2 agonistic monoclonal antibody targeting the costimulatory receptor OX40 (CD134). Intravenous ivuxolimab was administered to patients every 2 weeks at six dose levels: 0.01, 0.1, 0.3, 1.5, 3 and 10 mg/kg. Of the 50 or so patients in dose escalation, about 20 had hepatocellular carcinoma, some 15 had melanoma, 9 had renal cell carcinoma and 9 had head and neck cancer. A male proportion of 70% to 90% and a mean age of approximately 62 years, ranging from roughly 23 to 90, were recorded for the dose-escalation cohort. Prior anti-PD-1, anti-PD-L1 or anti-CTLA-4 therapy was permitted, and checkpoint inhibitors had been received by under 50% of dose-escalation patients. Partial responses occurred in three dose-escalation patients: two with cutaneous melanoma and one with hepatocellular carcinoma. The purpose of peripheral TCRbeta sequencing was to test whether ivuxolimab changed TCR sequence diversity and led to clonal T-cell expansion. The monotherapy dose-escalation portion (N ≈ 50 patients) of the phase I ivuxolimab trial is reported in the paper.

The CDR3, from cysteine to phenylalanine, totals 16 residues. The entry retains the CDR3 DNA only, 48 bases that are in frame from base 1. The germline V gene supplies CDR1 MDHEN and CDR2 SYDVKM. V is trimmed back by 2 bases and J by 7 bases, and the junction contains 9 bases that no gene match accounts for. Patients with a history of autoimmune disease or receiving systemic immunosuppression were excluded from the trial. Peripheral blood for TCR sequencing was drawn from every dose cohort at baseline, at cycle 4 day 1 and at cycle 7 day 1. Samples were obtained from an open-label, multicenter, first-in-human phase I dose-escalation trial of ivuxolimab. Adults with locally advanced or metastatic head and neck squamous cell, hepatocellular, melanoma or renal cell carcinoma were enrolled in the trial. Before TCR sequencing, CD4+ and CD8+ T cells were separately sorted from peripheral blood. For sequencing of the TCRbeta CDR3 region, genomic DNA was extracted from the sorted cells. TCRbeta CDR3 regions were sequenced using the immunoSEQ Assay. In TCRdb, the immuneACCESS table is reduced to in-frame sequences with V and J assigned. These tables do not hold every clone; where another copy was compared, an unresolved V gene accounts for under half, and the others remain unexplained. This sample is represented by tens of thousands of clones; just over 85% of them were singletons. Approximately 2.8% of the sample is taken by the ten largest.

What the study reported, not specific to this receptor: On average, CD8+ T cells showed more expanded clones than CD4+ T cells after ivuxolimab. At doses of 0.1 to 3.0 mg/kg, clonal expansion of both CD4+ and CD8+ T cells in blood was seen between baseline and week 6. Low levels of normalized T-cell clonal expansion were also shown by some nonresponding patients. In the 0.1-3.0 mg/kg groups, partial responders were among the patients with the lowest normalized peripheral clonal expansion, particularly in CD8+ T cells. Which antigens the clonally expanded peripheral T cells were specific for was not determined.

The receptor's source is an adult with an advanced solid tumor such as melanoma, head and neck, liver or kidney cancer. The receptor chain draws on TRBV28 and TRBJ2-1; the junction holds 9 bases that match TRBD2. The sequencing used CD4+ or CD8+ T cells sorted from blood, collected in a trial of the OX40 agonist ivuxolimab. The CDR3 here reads CASSLNGGGAGNEQFF. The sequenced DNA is TGTGCCAGCAGTTTAAATGGCGGGGGGGCCGGGAATGAGCAGTTCTTC.